This is a list of T cell receptor beta chains from one sample in a study of T-cell memory formation after mild COVID-19. One entry per CDR3 protein results from TCRdb running MiXCR on the 5' RACE reads. This sample has some 40,000 distinct CDR3 sequences, with roughly 6.1% found just once. The specimen was PBMCs or a T cell subset sorted from them (not recorded which). The receptors originated from an adult who had mild COVID-19 (a few samples of this study predate the infection). Cell type and time point are not known. The CDR3 runs from the conserved cysteine through the conserved F or W. D genes are given only for firm matches. Clone size is shown for a subset of rows, as once, few, many or a class of expanded clone.

DNA	CDR3	size	V	J	D
TGTGCCAGCAGCCCGAGCCAGGTGATTACTAGCGGGAGATACGAGCAGTACTTC	CASSPSQVITSGRYEQYF	few	TRBV3-1	TRBJ2-7	TRBD2
TGTGCCATCCGGCGAGGGGGCGAGGAGACCCAGTACTTC	CAIRRGGEETQYF	many	TRBV10-3	TRBJ2-5	TRBD1
TGCGCCAGCAGCCAAGATGGGACTAGCTCTGGGGCCAACGTCCTGACTTTC	CASSQDGTSSGANVLTF	-	TRBV4-3	TRBJ2-6	TRBD2
TGTGCCAGCAGCTTGACTAGCGGGGCCCCAGATACGCAGTATTTT	CASSLTSGAPDTQYF	many	TRBV11-2	TRBJ2-3	TRBD2
TGCAGTCCTCTAGCGGGAGTAGGCACAGATACGCAGTATTTT	CSPLAGVGTDTQYF	-	TRBV20-1	TRBJ2-3	TRBD2
TGCGCCAGCAGCCGCGGGGGGGTCTCCTACAATGAGCAGTTCTTC	CASSRGGVSYNEQFF	many	TRBV4-1	TRBJ2-1	TRBD2
TGTGCCAGCAGCCAAGATTTTACGGGGCAGCCCCAGCATTTT	CASSQDFTGQPQHF	few	TRBV3-1	TRBJ1-5	-
TGCAGTGCCGCGGACAGGAGAGAGACCCAGTACTTC	CSAADRRETQYF	many	TRBV20-1	TRBJ2-5	TRBD1
TGTGCCAGCAGTGAAGGTTTTGTGACCGTTGCAACTAATGAAAAACTGTTTTTT	CASSEGFVTVATNEKLFF	few	TRBV6-1	TRBJ1-4	-
TGTGCCAGCAGCCCGCGGACTGGAGATACGCAGTATTTT	CASSPRTGDTQYF	many	TRBV7-2	TRBJ2-3	-
TGTGCCAGCAGTTTAAATTATCTCGGGGGCGGCTACACCTTC	CASSLNYLGGGYTF	few	TRBV12-3/TRBV12-4	TRBJ1-2	-
TGCGCCAGCAGCTTGGCCTTCTCCTACGAGCAGTACTTC	CASSLAFSYEQYF	medium-sized	TRBV5-1	TRBJ2-7	-
TGTGCCAGCAGCTTAGATGAGTTGCGGGTGCGGAATGGCTACACCTTC	CASSLDELRVRNGYTF	many	TRBV7-2	TRBJ1-2	-
TGTGCCAGCAGTTTAGGGGACTCGCGGGGGGGGTACGAGCAGTACTTC	CASSLGDSRGGYEQYF	many	TRBV12-3/TRBV12-4	TRBJ2-7	TRBD2
TGTGCCAGCTCACCGGTACGAGAGAGGGGAGAAAAACTGTTTTTT	CASSPVRERGEKLFF	few	TRBV18	TRBJ1-4	-
TGTGCCAGCAGCTTAGGGGTTAGGGAGGGCAATGAGCAGTTCTTC	CASSLGVREGNEQFF	many	TRBV7-3	TRBJ2-1	TRBD2
TGTGCCAGCAATCCGCAGGGGGCGCGATTCTACGAGCAGTACTTC	CASNPQGARFYEQYF	-	TRBV6-2/TRBV6-3	TRBJ2-7	TRBD1
TGTGCCAGCAGCGAACCGGGACAGGTCTCCTACGAGCAGTACTTC	CASSEPGQVSYEQYF	many	TRBV6-6	TRBJ2-7	TRBD1